This TCR beta chain was sequenced during a study of identical twins. CDR1 is SGDLS and CDR2 is YYNGEE in the germline V gene. The V and J ends lost 0 bases and 2 bases respectively, with 10 bases between them. The length of the CDR3 is 15 residues. TCRdb re-derived calls from the 5' RACE reads in MiXCR, one entry per CDR3 protein. Of 700,000 to 950,000 distinct CDR3 sequences in the sample, about 12% were seen once. Study-wide results and caveats: Rather than following the same donors, the conclusions depended on cross-sectional statistical analysis.

This clonotype was counted between two and nine times. What it recognizes is unknown. This sample also appeared in a second study, on yellow fever vaccine responses in identical twins.

The receptor was isolated from a woman aged 18-29 years in good health. Sequences were obtained from PBMCs. V is TRBV9 and J is TRBJ2-3; possibly TRBD1 or TRBD2 for D (5 bases each). CDR3 loop: CASSVDRGVTDTQYF. CDR3 nucleotides: TGTGCCAGCAGCGTAGATCGAGGGGTCACAGATACGCAGTATTTT.